The 30 T cell receptor beta chains below all came from one sample that was sequenced in a study of cytomegalovirus exposure and HLA in healthy donors (dated by TCRdb to 2015 to 2018). Preparation of the library involved the immunoSEQ multiplex PCR assay. For the multiplex PCR, a mixture combining 60 forward primers for TCR Vbeta segments and 13 reverse primers for TCR Jbeta segments was used. TCRdb's version of the immuneACCESS table is confined to in-frame rearrangements and falls short of the full clone set. An unresolved V gene accounts for under half of the shortfall where checked; the remainder is of unknown origin. The sample table contains some 71,000 clones; only one count was recorded for 74% of them. The ten largest clones add up to 22% of the sample. Input material: PBMCs. All receptors derive from a woman aged 30 to 39 in good health and CMV-seropositive.

The genes are TRBV28 and TRBJ2-1; 16 nucleotides line up with TRBD2. This CDR3 contains 17 residues. The germline CDR1 and CDR2 sequences are MDHEN and SYDVKM. Trimming took 4 bases from V and 9 from J; bases not matched to a gene: 9. DNA for the CDR3: TGTGCCAGCAGTTCTCCGGGACTAGCGGGAGGGCCGGGTGAGCAGTTCTTC. Translating gives CASSSPGLAGGPGEQFF.

This chain joins TRBV7-8 and TRBJ1-3, with a possible D match to TRBD1 (5 bases). Trimming cost V 5 bases and J 4 bases, with 18 bases left between them. Germline V gene data show CDR1 as SGHVS and CDR2 as FQNEAQ. CDR3 length equals 16 residues. Here the CDR3 DNA reads TGTGCCAGCAGCCGTCCGAGAGGAGGGGCCGGAAACACCATATATTTT. Encoded protein: CASSRPRGGAGNTIYF.

The V call is TRBV7-9, the J call TRBJ2-3; 8 bases are a match to TRBD1. With 9 bases clipped from V and 1 base from J, the junction kept 3 bases outside the gene matches. The CDR3 spans 13 residues. Germline V gene data show CDR1 as SEHNR and CDR2 as FQNEAQ (reference sequence). The CDR3 sequence is CASRQGRTDTQYF. DNA for the CDR3: TGTGCCAGTCGACAGGGGCGCACAGATACGCAGTATTTT.

The chain links TRBV18 to TRBJ2-7, with D possibly being TRBD1 (5 bases). This CDR3 is built from 12 residues. V was cut by 1 base and J by 10 bases, with 11 bases left in between. Germline lookup yields CDR1 KGHSH and CDR2 LQKENI. CDR3 residues: CASSPQQDQQYF. CDR3 sequence (DNA): TGTGCCAGCTCACCACAACAGGACCAACAGTACTTC.

The chain carries TRBV6-6 and TRBJ1-5, with TRBD1 as a possible D gene (6 bases). The CDR3 runs 14 residues. CDR1 MNHNY and CDR2 SVGAGI come from the germline V gene (reference sequence). V was cut by 9 bases and J by 2 bases, with 14 bases left in between. In DNA form, the CDR3 reads TGTGCCAGTATAGGGGGAACGGGCAATCAGCCCCAGCATTTT. The encoded protein is CASIGGTGNQPQHF.

In this sample, this clone turned up a few times. The chain is built from TRBV7-6 and TRBJ2-3, with 13 bases matching TRBD2. There are 16 residues in the CDR3. CDR1 is SGHVS, CDR2 FNYEAQ, per germline. The ends lost 5 bases at V and 4 bases at J; junction bases unmatched: 6. CDR3 sequence: CASSLTSGGHPDTQYF. CDR3 in DNA: TGTGCCAGCAGCCTGACTAGCGGGGGGCACCCAGATACGCAGTATTTT.

This clone was detected only once. This chain links TRBV7-8 with TRBJ2-7; D remains unclear. Germline-derived CDR1 and CDR2 are SGHVS and FQNEAQ. The CDR3 covers 13 residues. V lost 6 bases to trimming and J lost 2 bases, with 11 bases between them. The CDR3 region has the DNA TGTGCCAGCAGTTTTAACCAGGCCTACGAGCAGTACTTC. Translating gives CASSFNQAYEQYF.

The table lists this clone with a count of one. This chain links TRBV29-1 with TRBJ1-4; 10 bases are shared with TRBD1. The CDR3 extends over 14 amino acids. The germline gives CDR1 SQVTM, CDR2 ANQGSEA. Trimming cost V 3 bases and J 6 bases; bases outside gene matches: 4. The CDR3 DNA is TGCAGCGTTGATACGGGACAGGGGTATGAAAAACTGTTTTTT. Protein product: CSVDTGQGYEKLFF.

The V call is TRBV29-1, the J call TRBJ1-1; D gene uncertain. From germline, CDR1 is SQVTM and CDR2 ANQGSEA. CDR3 length equals 13 residues. With 6 bases removed from V and 4 bases from J, the gap between germline ends came to 15 bases. The CDR3 DNA sequence: TGCAGCGTCACCCCCCGGGTAGGCACTGAAGCTTTCTTT. Its protein is CSVTPRVGTEAFF.

This clone has just one count. The rearrangement uses TRBV7-2 and TRBJ2-3, with TRBD2 matching over 8 bases. Germline V gene sequence: CDR1 SGHTA, CDR2 FQGNSA. CDR3 length: 15 amino acids. J gave up 5 bases and V 1 base, and 5 bases lay outside the gene matches. As DNA, the CDR3 is TGTGCCAGCAGCTTAGGGCCGGGAGGGTTAGATACGCAGTATTTT. This encodes CASSLGPGGLDTQYF.

The rearrangement links TRBV11-3 to TRBJ2-1, with D perhaps TRBD2 (6 bases). Trimming cost V 1 base and J 7 bases, with 14 bases left between them. The CDR3 length is 15 residues. Germline-derived CDR1 and CDR2 are SGHNT and YENEEA. In DNA form, the CDR3 reads TGTGCCAGCAGCTTAGTGGGAGGAGTTGGTAATGAGCAGTTCTTC. It codes for CASSLVGGVGNEQFF.

This clone was found once. The chain combines TRBV5-1 with TRBJ1-4; TRBD1 matches 7 bases. Losses at the gene ends were 4 bases for V and 7 bases for J; bases not matched to a gene: 7. The CDR3 is 14 residues long. CDR1 and CDR2 (germline): SGHRS, YFSETQ. CDR3 nucleotides: TGCGCCAGCAGCCCGACAGGGACCCGTGAAAAACTGTTTTTT. This gives the protein CASSPTGTREKLFF. The whole variable domain, remainder taken from reference TRBV5-1 and TRBJ1-4, is KAGVTQTPRYLIKTRGQQVTLSCSPISGHRSVSWYQQTPGQGLQFLFEYFSETQRNKGNFPGRFSGRQFSNSRSEMNVSTLELGDSALYLCASSPTGTREKLFFGSGTQLSVL.

The V gene is TRBV13, the J gene TRBJ2-7; no definite D call. Trimming removed 1 base at V and 7 bases at J, with 8 bases between. The CDR3 is made up of 12 amino acids. Germline V gene sequence: CDR1 PRHDT, CDR2 FYEKMQ (reference sequence). The CDR3 is CASSLALGEQYF. CDR3 nucleotides: TGTGCCAGCAGCTTAGCTCTCGGGGAGCAGTACTTC.

This rearrangement joins TRBV28 to TRBJ2-3, with a possible D match to TRBD2 (6 bases). Trimming removed 4 bases at V and 0 bases at J, with 14 bases between. CDR1 MDHEN and CDR2 SYDVKM come from the germline V gene. The CDR3 consists of 16 residues. This CDR3 reads CASSSGTSSSTDTQYF. CDR3 sequence (DNA): TGTGCCAGCAGTTCCGGGACTTCATCCAGCACAGATACGCAGTATTTT.

The chain combines TRBV10-3 with TRBJ2-1, with D unresolved. This CDR3 comprises 16 residues. CDR1 and CDR2 from the germline V gene are ENHRY and SYGVKD. Trimming took off 0 bases at V and 6 bases at J, with 15 bases between the two ends. The chain's CDR3 is CAISESSVGSINEQFF. For the CDR3, the DNA is TGTGCCATCAGTGAGTCTTCGGTGGGTAGCATCAATGAGCAGTTCTTC.

The chain carries TRBV7-3 and TRBJ1-1, with 8 positions matching TRBD1. The V gene's germline CDR1 is SGHTA and CDR2 FQGTGA. J was trimmed by 5 bases and V by 6 bases; bases with no gene match: 5. The CDR3 contains 13 residues. The CDR3: CASSLTGGTEAFF. Written as DNA, the CDR3 is TGTGCCAGCAGTCTCACAGGGGGTACTGAAGCTTTCTTT.

The J gene is TRBJ1-5, the V gene TRBV15, with D maybe TRBD1 (6 bases). V was clipped by 1 base and J by 2 bases, with 15 bases between them. CDR1 and CDR2 from the germline V gene are LNHNV and YYDKDF (reference sequence). The CDR3 runs to 17 residues. In DNA, the CDR3 is TGTGCCACCAGCAGAGTTCCGGGGGGCTTAGGCAATCAGCCCCAGCATTTT. Its protein product is CATSRVPGGLGNQPQHF. Combining the CDR3 with reference TRBV15 and TRBJ1-5 gives the whole variable domain DAMVIQNPRYQVTQFGKPVTLSCSQTLNHNVMYWYQQKSSQAPKLLFHYYDKDFNNEADTPDNFQSRRPNTSFCFLDIRSPGLGDTAMYLCATSRVPGGLGNQPQHFGDGTRLSIL.

The chain employs TRBV25-1 and TRBJ1-1; weak D call: TRBD1 (5 bases). CDR3 size: 15 residues. V was shortened by 6 bases and J by 4 bases, with 18 bases between the two germline ends. Germline CDR1 MGHDK, CDR2 SYGVNS. The CDR3 DNA follows: TGTGCCAGCAGCTCTAGGGGCTCAAGGGTCACTGAAGCTTTCTTT. Protein: CASSSRGSRVTEAFF.

V and J are TRBV7-8 and TRBJ2-1; TRBD1 might be the D (6 bases). CDR3 size: 13 residues. Trimming left V 5 bases short and J 11 bases short, with 16 bases between. Germline CDR1 is SGHVS and CDR2 is FQNEAQ. The CDR3 region has the DNA TGTGCCAGCAGCCAATCAGGGGACATCAAGCAGTTCTTC. This encodes CASSQSGDIKQFF. The variable domain in full, with the rest retrieved from reference TRBV7-8 and TRBJ2-1, is GAGVSQSPRYKVAKRGQDVALRCDPISGHVSLFWYQQALGQGPEFLTYFQNEAQLDKSGLPSDRFFAERPEGSVSTLKIQRTQQEDSAVYLCASSQSGDIKQFFGPGTRLTVL.

The chain joins TRBV9 to TRBJ2-5, with 9 bases identical to TRBD2. The end of the DNA fits TRBJ2-7 better, so the J call may be wrong. This CDR3 is 16 amino acids long. Germline V gene lookup returns CDR1 SGDLS and CDR2 YYNGEE. The CDR3 is CASSVGLAGTTYEQYF. CDR3 DNA sequence: TGTGCCAGCAGCGTAGGGCTAGCGGGAACAACCTACGAGCAGTACTTC.

This clone has a handful of counts. The CDR3 region is CASSVRQMQFF. For the CDR3, the DNA is TGTGCCAGCAGCGTACGACAGATGCAGTTCTTC. This chain links TRBV2 with TRBJ2-1; TRBD1 might be the D (5 bases). The CDR3 totals 11 residues. CDR1 and CDR2 from the germline V gene are SNHLY and FYNNEI. Between the trimmed V and J ends, which lost 6 bases and 12 bases, there was a span of 12 bases.

The chain links TRBV7-9 to TRBJ2-1; 9 nucleotides match TRBD2. Germline CDR1 reads SEHNR; CDR2 reads FQNEAQ (reference sequence). The V and J ends lost 5 bases and 6 bases, in that order; junction bases with no gene match: 11. CDR3 length: 16 amino acids. Here the CDR3 reads CASSPNIAGASNEQFF. The CDR3, as DNA: TGTGCCAGCAGCCCCAACATAGCGGGAGCATCCAATGAGCAGTTCTTC. The full variable domain, rest sourced from reference TRBV7-9 and TRBJ2-1, is DTGVSQNPRHKITKRGQNVTFRCDPISEHNRLYWYRQTLGQGPEFLTYFQNEAQLEKSRLLSDRFSAERPKGSFSTLEIQRTEQGDSAMYLCASSPNIAGASNEQFFGPGTRLTVL.

The genes are TRBV6-1 and TRBJ1-5, with D unresolved. V was clipped by 0 bases and J by 1 base, with 4 bases between them. The CDR3 covers 14 residues. Germline-derived CDR1 and CDR2 are MNHNS and SASEGT. The CDR3 here is CASSEAASNQPQHF. CDR3 DNA: TGTGCCAGCAGTGAAGCGGCAAGCAATCAGCCCCAGCATTTT.

This clone was found once. This chain joins TRBV9 and TRBJ1-5, with TRBD1 matching over 7 bases. The V gene's germline CDR1 is SGDLS and CDR2 YYNGEE. The V gene end was trimmed by 3 bases and the J gene end by 4 bases; junction bases not matched to a gene: 7. The CDR3 runs 15 residues. The CDR3 DNA is TGTGCCAGCAGCGCCTCGGGACAGCCTAATCAGCCCCAGCATTTT. This translates into CASSASGQPNQPQHF.

The genes are TRBV25-1 and TRBJ2-1, with 15 nucleotides matching TRBD2. Germline CDR1 and CDR2: MGHDK and SYGVNS. Unmatched junction bases numbered 6, after V lost 1 base and J lost 8 bases. There are 17 residues in the CDR3. This chain's CDR3 is CASSESGLAGGLHEQFF. CDR3 coding DNA: TGTGCCAGCAGTGAATCGGGACTAGCGGGAGGCCTTCATGAGCAGTTCTTC.

This chain connects TRBV14 to TRBJ1-1; D is perhaps TRBD1 (5 bases). V lost 7 bases and J 3 bases, leaving 12 bases between the germline ends. The CDR3 is made up of 13 amino acids. Germline V gene lookup returns CDR1 SGHDN and CDR2 FVKESK. CDR3 in DNA: TGTGCCAGCAACTTTGACAGTTACACTGAAGCTTTCTTT. Translation gives CASNFDSYTEAFF.

The V gene is TRBV6-5, the J gene TRBJ2-1; TRBD1 matches at 8 bases. CDR1 MNHEY and CDR2 SVGAGI come from the germline V gene. CDR3 size: 15 residues. After removal of 4 bases from V and 6 bases from J, the junction contained 8 bases not matched to a gene. The CDR3 spells CASSWGTGRSNEQFF. The CDR3 DNA is TGTGCCAGCAGTTGGGGGACAGGAAGGTCCAATGAGCAGTTCTTC.

The V and J genes are TRBV6-6 and TRBJ2-7; 7 bases align to TRBD2. Germline V gives CDR1 MNHNY, CDR2 SVGAGI (reference sequence). V shed 3 bases and J 2 bases; nucleotides not matched to a gene: 7. The CDR3 totals 15 residues. This chain's CDR3 is CASSYEWGGTYEQYF. CDR3 nucleotides: TGTGCCAGCAGTTATGAGTGGGGGGGGACCTACGAGCAGTACTTC.

V is TRBV6-1 and J is TRBJ1-1; D perhaps matches TRBD1 (6 bases). Trimming pared 3 bases from V and 1 base from J, leaving 9 bases between. CDR1 and CDR2 (germline): MNHNS, SASEGT. This CDR3 comprises 14 residues. This chain's CDR3 is CASSDRGGNTEAFF. The CDR3 DNA reads TGTGCCAGCAGTGACCGAGGGGGGAACACTGAAGCTTTCTTT.

V is TRBV29-1 and J is TRBJ2-1; D call uncertain. Per the germline V gene, CDR1 is SQVTM and CDR2 is ANQGSEA. This CDR3 is built from 11 residues. V was clipped by 8 bases and J by 0 bases, with 5 bases between them. CDR3 coding DNA: TGCAGCCTAATCTCCTACAATGAGCAGTTCTTC. It encodes CSLISYNEQFF.